One and the same sample provided the 27 T cell receptor beta chains below, sequenced in a study of OX40 agonist ivuxolimab in advanced cancers. TCRdb keeps only in-frame clones here, not all; method: immunoSEQ multiplex PCR. The table records 70,000 or so clones, 75% to 90% of them present only once. The sample consisted of CD4+ or CD8+ T cells sorted from blood, taken in a trial of the OX40 agonist ivuxolimab. Receptor source: an adult with an advanced solid tumor such as melanoma, head and neck, liver or kidney cancer.

The sample holds a few counts of this clone. This sequence joins TRBV6-1 and TRBJ1-2; maybe TRBD1 (5 bases). Germline values: CDR1 MNHNS, CDR2 SASEGT. There are 15 residues in the CDR3. The V end lost 6 bases, the J end lost 5 bases, and 19 bases lay between the germline ends. The CDR3 DNA sequence: TGTGCCAGCAGCCAACCTAACCTTGAGGGGTATGGCTACACCTTC. Amino acids: CASSQPNLEGYGYTF.

The chain is built from TRBV5-1 and TRBJ2-7; no firm D call. Germline V CDR1 and CDR2: SGHRS, YFSETQ. The CDR3 runs to 16 residues. V was shortened by 0 bases and J by 0 bases, with 13 bases between the two germline ends. The CDR3 region has the DNA TGCGCCAGCAGCTTGGCTCTGGGTGTTGCCTCCTACGAGCAGTACTTC. Amino acid sequence: CASSLALGVASYEQYF.

This clone came up once. The V gene is TRBV5-3, the J gene TRBJ2-2, with D perhaps TRBD2 (6 bases). TRBV5-3 is treated as an ORF (open reading frame) with a function not yet certain. Trimming removed 6 bases at V and 5 bases at J, with 26 bases between. The CDR3 is 18 residues long. CDR3 sequence reads: CARIGPEKTHRGTGELFF. The CDR3 bases are TGTGCCAGAATTGGCCCCGAAAAGACCCACCGGGGGACCGGGGAGCTGTTTTTT.

This chain joins TRBV5-1 and TRBJ2-5; perhaps D is TRBD1 or TRBD2 (6 bases each). The CDR3 covers 13 residues. The V gene lost 7 bases and the J gene lost 5 bases, with 15 bases spanning the gap. CDR1 and CDR2 (germline): SGHRS, YFSETQ. CDR3 bases: TGCGCCAGCGGGACGGGGGCCGAGGAGACCCAGTACTTC. Protein: CASGTGAEETQYF.

This chain uses TRBV10-1 with TRBJ2-3; D is unclear. The CDR3 totals 9 residues. Looked up from germline, CDR1 is WNHNN and CDR2 is SYGVQD (reference sequence). With 10 bases removed from V and 8 bases from J, the gap between germline ends came to 7 bases. The CDR3, as DNA: TGCGCCACGTGCGCTACGCAGTATTTT. This sequence encodes CATCATQYF.

V gene TRBV6-5 combines with J gene TRBJ1-1, with D unclear. Germline assignment: CDR1 MNHEY and CDR2 SVGAGI. Trimming left V 7 bases short and J 1 base short, with 10 bases between. This CDR3 spans 13 amino acids. The CDR3, as DNA: TGTGCCAGCACAGACCGGCAGAACACTGAAGCTTTCTTT. It encodes CASTDRQNTEAFF.

The chain carries TRBV19 and TRBJ1-4, with a possible D match to TRBD1 (6 bases). This CDR3 has 15 amino acids. Per the germline V gene, CDR1 is LNHDA and CDR2 is SQIVND (reference sequence). Trimming cost V 1 base and J 7 bases, with 13 bases left between them. For the CDR3, the DNA is TGTGCCAGTAGTATAGCGGGGGGCAGAGGTGAAAAACTGTTTTTT. Protein product: CASSIAGGRGEKLFF.

This sequence joins TRBV25-1 and TRBJ2-1, with 8 bases identical to TRBD2. Germline loops: CDR1 MGHDK, CDR2 SYGVNS. The CDR3 covers 16 residues. V trimming: 0 bases; J trimming: 3 bases; junction bases outside the gene matches: 4. CDR3 bases: TGTGCCAGCAGTGAATATCTGGCGGGAGGCTACAATGAGCAGTTCTTC. This sequence encodes CASSEYLAGGYNEQFF. Full variable domain (missing parts from reference TRBV25-1 and TRBJ2-1): EADIYQTPRYLVIGTGKKITLECSQTMGHDKMYWYQQDPGMELHLIHYSYGVNSTEKGDLSSESTVSRIRTEHFPLTLESARPSHTSQYLCASSEYLAGGYNEQFFGPGTRLTVL.

The chain carries TRBV7-9 and TRBJ2-5; D call uncertain. Per the germline V gene, CDR1 is SEHNR and CDR2 is FQNEAQ (reference sequence). This CDR3 contains 15 residues. Trimming shortened V by 4 bases and J by 1 base, and 13 bases separated the two germline ends. This CDR3 reads CASSSGDFPQETQYF. CDR3 sequence (DNA): TGTGCCAGCAGCTCCGGAGACTTCCCCCAAGAGACCCAGTACTTC.

A single count supports this clone. This sequence joins TRBV10-3 and TRBJ2-5, with 8 positions matching TRBD2. V dropped 6 bases and J dropped 1; count of bases not matched to a gene: 7. Germline CDR1 reads ENHRY; CDR2 reads SYGVKD. There are 15 residues in the CDR3. The CDR3 loop reads CAIRRGLGPQETQYF. CDR3 DNA sequence: TGTGCCATCAGACGGGGACTAGGACCCCAAGAGACCCAGTACTTC.

The rearrangement uses TRBV11-1 and TRBJ2-7; unclear D gene. Per the germline V gene, CDR1 is SGHAT and CDR2 is FQDESV (reference sequence). The CDR3 has 14 residues. The V and J ends lost 3 bases and 1 base respectively, with 10 bases between them. The CDR3 coding sequence is TGTGCCAGCAGCTTGACCGGCCTATCCTACGAGCAGTACTTC. Its protein product is CASSLTGLSYEQYF.

This chain joins TRBV7-7 and TRBJ2-3, with D possibly being TRBD1 (6 bases). Trimming removed 1 base from V and 2 bases from J, with 16 bases in between. CDR1 is SSHAT, CDR2 FNYEAQ, per germline (reference sequence). There are 17 residues in the CDR3. CDR3 sequence: CASSLGRGQGSTDTQYF. The CDR3 DNA reads as TGTGCCAGCAGCTTAGGGCGCGGCCAGGGGTCCACAGATACGCAGTATTTT.

V usage is TRBV18 and J usage is TRBJ2-1; no clear D gene. The CDR3 covers 13 residues. CDR1 is KGHSH, CDR2 LQKENI, per germline. The V and J ends lost 0 bases and 4 bases respectively, with 4 bases between them. The CDR3 region is CASSPPGYNEQFF. The CDR3 DNA is TGTGCCAGCTCACCACCAGGATACAATGAGCAGTTCTTC. Filled out from reference TRBV18 and TRBJ2-1, the complete variable domain reads NAGVMQNPRHLVRRRGQEARLRCSPMKGHSHVYWYRQLPEEGLKFMVYLQKENIIDESGMPKERFSAEFPKEGPSILRIQQVVRGDSAAYFCASSPPGYNEQFFGPGTRLTVL.

This clone was observed a single time. This chain uses TRBV19 with TRBJ2-2; 12 nucleotides line up with TRBD1. Germline CDR1 reads LNHDA; CDR2 reads SQIVND (reference sequence). The CDR3 runs 15 residues. After removal of 8 bases from V and 3 bases from J, the junction contained 4 bases not matched to a gene. For the CDR3, the DNA is TGTGCCAGTGGGGACAGGGGGCCGGACACCGGGGAGCTGTTTTTT. Residues: CASGDRGPDTGELFF. Variable domain in full (rest from reference TRBV19 and TRBJ2-2): DGGITQSPKYLFRKEGQNVTLSCEQNLNHDAMYWYRQDPGQGLRLIYYSQIVNDFQKGDIAEGYSVSREKKESFPLTVTSAQKNPTAFYLCASGDRGPDTGELFFGEGSRLTVL.

This CDR3 reads CASSERMNTEAFF. The CDR3 region has the DNA TGTGCCAGCAGTGAACGCATGAACACTGAAGCTTTCTTT. The rearrangement links TRBV2 to TRBJ1-1; no reliable D call. CDR1 and CDR2 from the germline V gene are SNHLY and FYNNEI. The germline V and J ends were trimmed by 2 bases and 0 bases, with 4 bases remaining between them. The CDR3 spans 13 residues.

CDR3 coding DNA: TGTGCCAGCAGTGAAGCCGCGGTAGCCAAAAACATTCAGTACTTC. This translates into CASSEAAVAKNIQYF. This chain uses TRBV6-1 with TRBJ2-4, with D unclear. Between the trimmed V and J ends, which lost 0 bases and 0 bases, there was a span of 6 bases. Germline V gene data show CDR1 as MNHNS and CDR2 as SASEGT. This CDR3 has 15 residues.

The rearrangement joins TRBV28 to TRBJ2-7; 13 bases line up with TRBD2. This CDR3 is 17 amino acids long. Unmatched junction bases numbered 8, after V lost 6 bases and J lost 0 bases. Germline V gene data show CDR1 as MDHEN and CDR2 as SYDVKM. DNA of the CDR3: TGTGCCAGCAGATATGGGACTAGCGGGGACAGCTCCTACGAGCAGTACTTC. This sequence encodes CASRYGTSGDSSYEQYF.

The rearrangement joins TRBV4-2 to TRBJ2-7; 10 bases are a match to TRBD2. Germline CDR1 LGHNA, CDR2 YNFKEQ. V lost 3 bases to trimming and J lost 2 bases; unmatched junction nucleotides: 10. The CDR3 is made up of 17 amino acids. The CDR3 coding sequence is TGTGCCAGCAGCCATCCCTCGACTAGCGGGCCCACCTACGAGCAGTACTTC. Protein product: CASSHPSTSGPTYEQYF.

V is TRBV10-1 and J is TRBJ2-1; 15 bases match TRBD2. The CDR3 totals 16 residues. The V and J ends lost 2 bases and 6 bases, in that order; junction bases with no gene match: 2. Germline loops: CDR1 WNHNN, CDR2 SYGVQD (reference sequence). Written as DNA, the CDR3 is TGCGCCAGCAGTGAGGTGGGACTAGCGGGAGGCAATGAGCAGTTCTTC. Amino acids: CASSEVGLAGGNEQFF.

The CDR3 reads CASSPPDRGHEQYF. DNA of the CDR3: TGTGCCAGCAGCCCCCCGGACAGGGGCCACGAGCAGTACTTC. J is TRBJ2-7 and V is TRBV28; 9 nucleotides match TRBD1. With 6 bases clipped from V and 5 bases from J, the junction kept 8 bases outside the gene matches. Germline CDR1 and CDR2: MDHEN and SYDVKM. There are 14 residues in the CDR3.

The genes are TRBV28 and TRBJ2-3; 9 bases agree with TRBD2. J was trimmed by 0 bases and V by 5 bases; bases with no gene match: 6. The CDR3 covers 16 residues. Germline CDR1 MDHEN, CDR2 SYDVKM. The chain's CDR3 is CASSQIAGESTDTQYF. The CDR3 region has the DNA TGTGCCAGCAGTCAAATAGCGGGGGAAAGCACAGATACGCAGTATTTT.

The genes are TRBV19 and TRBJ2-5; D possibly corresponds to TRBD1 (5 bases). Trimming shortened V by 3 bases and J by 5 bases, and 13 bases separated the two germline ends. CDR1 and CDR2 from the germline V gene are LNHDA and SQIVND (reference sequence). The CDR3 length is 14 residues. CDR3 bases: TGTGCCAGTAGTATTTCTAGGGGCATCGAGACCCAGTACTTC. Its protein is CASSISRGIETQYF.

V gene TRBV19 combines with J gene TRBJ2-7; TRBD2 aligns across 9 bases. Germline loops: CDR1 LNHDA, CDR2 SQIVND (reference sequence). V lost 1 base and J lost 0; bases outside the gene matches: 4. CDR3 size: 16 residues. As DNA, the CDR3 is TGTGCCAGTAGTATAGGCGGCGGGGGGGCCTCCTACGAGCAGTACTTC. This translates into CASSIGGGGASYEQYF.

The rearrangement joins TRBV28 to TRBJ2-5, with D possibly TRBD2 on 7 matching bases. The CDR3 contains 15 residues. Trimming cost V 6 bases and J 4 bases, with 18 bases left between them. Per germline, CDR1 MDHEN and CDR2 SYDVKM. CDR3 sequence: CASSLRGGVPETQYF. The CDR3 DNA reads as TGTGCCAGCAGCCTGAGGGGGGGGGTCCCAGAGACCCAGTACTTC.

In its sample, this clone was seen once. This chain joins TRBV21-1 and TRBJ2-7; the table assigns TRBD2, which was not confirmed against the DNA. TRBV21-1 is a documented pseudogene. The CDR3 has 15 residues. This CDR3 reads CASSKVTDRGYEQYF. In DNA, the CDR3 is TGTGCCAGCAGCAAAGTAACAGACCGGGGCTACGAGCAGTACTTC.

This clone was counted only a few times. This rearrangement joins TRBV5-1 to TRBJ1-1; possible D gene TRBD1, 5 bases. Germline CDR1 is SGHRS and CDR2 is YFSETQ. V was trimmed by 0 bases and J by 0 bases, leaving 6 bases between them. The CDR3 length is 14 residues. This CDR3 is CASSLEGVNTEAFF. The DNA of the CDR3 is TGCGCCAGCAGCTTGGAAGGGGTGAACACTGAAGCTTTCTTT.

The V call is TRBV28, the J call TRBJ2-1; 13 bases line up with TRBD2. Germline V gene sequence: CDR1 MDHEN, CDR2 SYDVKM. V was clipped by 3 bases and J by 10 bases; unmatched bases: 9. The CDR3 extends over 16 amino acids. The CDR3 DNA sequence: TGTGCCAGCAGTTTGTCGACTAGCGGGAGGCGGTTCGAGCAGTTCTTC. Its protein product is CASSLSTSGRRFEQFF.